A selection of T cell receptor beta chains follows, all from one sample in a study of breast tumors, draining lymph nodes, adjacent tissues. TCRdb re-analysed the multiplex PCR reads in MiXCR, keeping a single row per CDR3 protein. The sample lists 14,000 to 15,000 distinct CDR3 sequences; roughly 44% were seen once. The material sequenced was tumor-adjacent breast tissue. These receptors were obtained from a female donor with breast cancer. Some clones in this sample may be carry-over from other donors' samples. CDR3s include the opening cysteine and the closing phenylalanine or tryptophan. The D gene is left open where the match is weak. Where a row states a size, it is once, few, many or the class of an expanded clone; other rows omit it.

many	TRBD2	TRBV3-1	TRBJ2-7	CASSRGTSGSSYEQYF	TGTGCCAGCAGCCGAGGGACTAGCGGGAGCTCCTACGAGCAGTACTTC
few	-	TRBV12-3/TRBV12-4	TRBJ1-4	CASSLGGEKLFF	TGTGCCAGCAGTTTAGGGGGGGAAAAACTGTTTTTT
-	-	TRBV20-1	TRBJ2-7	CSASLVGYEQYF	TGCAGTGCCAGCCTTGTTGGCTACGAGCAGTACTTC
-	-	TRBV20-1	TRBJ1-4	CSAREGTINEKLFF	TGCAGTGCTAGAGAAGGGACCATAAATGAAAAACTGTTTTTT
-	TRBD1	TRBV5-6	TRBJ2-7	CATHLAGGTYEQYF	TGTGCTACCCATCTTGCAGGGGGAACCTACGAGCAGTACTTC
many	-	TRBV6-2/TRBV6-3	TRBJ1-4	CASSHSGGKGEKLFF	TGTGCCAGCAGTCACTCGGGGGGGAAGGGTGAAAAACTGTTTTTT
-	-	TRBV4-3	TRBJ1-4	CASSQEEGNEKLFF	TGCGCCAGCAGCCAAGAGGAAGGGAATGAAAAACTGTTTTTT
many	-	TRBV19	TRBJ2-3	CASRVQGRTDTQYF	TGTGCCAGTAGGGTCCAGGGGCGCACAGATACGCAGTATTTT
many	-	TRBV20-1	TRBJ2-7	CSAREDLSRAFYEQYF	TGCAGTGCTAGAGAAGATCTCTCCCGGGCCTTTTACGAGCAGTACTTC
-	-	TRBV4-3	TRBJ1-5	CASSQDSSSNQPQHF	TGCGCCAGCAGCCAAGATTCCAGTAGCAATCAGCCCCAGCATTTT
many	-	TRBV6-8	TRBJ1-4	CASSTTEGGEKLFF	TGTGCCAGCTCAACCACGGAAGGGGGTGAAAAACTGTTTTTT
few	-	TRBV20-1	TRBJ1-2	CSARDGYTF	TGCAGTGCTAGAGATGGCTACACCTTC
-	TRBD1	TRBV20-1	TRBJ1-2	CSARGDRDYGYTF	TGCAGTGCTAGGGGGGACAGAGACTATGGCTACACCTTC
many	-	TRBV30	TRBJ2-1	CAWSVGEGEQFF	TGTGCCTGGAGTGTCGGGGAAGGTGAGCAGTTCTTC
few	-	TRBV12-3/TRBV12-4	TRBJ1-5	CASSLALGNQPQHF	TGTGCCAGCAGTTTAGCGTTGGGCAATCAGCCCCAGCATTTT
many	-	TRBV20-1	TRBJ1-5	CSARGGSGNQPQHF	TGCAGTGCTAGAGGAGGTAGTGGCAATCAGCCCCAGCATTTT